This T cell receptor (beta chain) emerged from a study of PD-L1 blockade in urothelial cancer. On the study more broadly: Blood-derived samples held a median approximately 140,000 T cells.

The time point here: peripheral blood 6 weeks after treatment start. Clones were read by immunoSEQ multiplex PCR, and TCRdb kept only the in-frame ones, dropping some. The sample contains 50,000 to 55,000 clones, 88% of which appear only once. This material consisted of PBMCs, taken around atezolizumab (anti-PD-L1) treatment. The sequence derives from a man in his 60s with urothelial cancer.

CDR3 DNA: TGTGCCAGCAGCGAAACGGGGGGAGTCACTGAAGCTTTCTTT. Protein product: CASSETGGVTEAFF. This sequence joins TRBV7-9 and TRBJ1-1, with D possibly matching TRBD1 (5 bases). The CDR3 contains 14 residues. Germline CDR1 is SEHNR and CDR2 is FQNEAQ (reference sequence). V dropped 5 bases and J dropped 4 bases, with 14 bases sitting between them.